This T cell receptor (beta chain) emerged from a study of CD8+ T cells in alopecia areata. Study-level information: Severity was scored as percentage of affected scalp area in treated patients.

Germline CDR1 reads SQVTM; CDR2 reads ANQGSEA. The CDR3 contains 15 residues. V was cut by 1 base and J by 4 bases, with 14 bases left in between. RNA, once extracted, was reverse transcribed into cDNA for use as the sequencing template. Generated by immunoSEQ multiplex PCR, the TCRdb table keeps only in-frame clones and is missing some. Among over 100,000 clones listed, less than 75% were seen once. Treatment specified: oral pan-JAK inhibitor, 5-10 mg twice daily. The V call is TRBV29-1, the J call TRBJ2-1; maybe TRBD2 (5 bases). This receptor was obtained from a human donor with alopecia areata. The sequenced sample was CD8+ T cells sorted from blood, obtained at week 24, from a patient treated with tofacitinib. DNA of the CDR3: TGCAGCGTTGAAGGTGCAGCGAGGGTATACAATGAGCAGTTCTTC. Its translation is CSVEGAARVYNEQFF.